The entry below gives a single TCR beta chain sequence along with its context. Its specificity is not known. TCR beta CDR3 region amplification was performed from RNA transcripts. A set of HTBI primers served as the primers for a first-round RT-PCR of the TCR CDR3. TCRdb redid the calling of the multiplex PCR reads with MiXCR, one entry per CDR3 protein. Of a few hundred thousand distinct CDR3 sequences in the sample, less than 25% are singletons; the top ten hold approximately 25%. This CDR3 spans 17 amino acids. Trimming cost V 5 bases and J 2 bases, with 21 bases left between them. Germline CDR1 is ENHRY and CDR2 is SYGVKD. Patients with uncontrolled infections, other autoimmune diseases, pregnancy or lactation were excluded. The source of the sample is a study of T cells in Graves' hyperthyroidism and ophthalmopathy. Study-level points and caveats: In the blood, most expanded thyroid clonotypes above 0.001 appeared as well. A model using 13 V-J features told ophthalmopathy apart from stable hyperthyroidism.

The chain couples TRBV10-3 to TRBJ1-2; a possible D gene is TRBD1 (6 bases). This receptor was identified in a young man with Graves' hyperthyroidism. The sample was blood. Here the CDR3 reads CAISRSTGGRWNYGYTF. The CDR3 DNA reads TGTGCCATCAGTAGGTCGACAGGTGGTAGGTGGAACTATGGCTACACCTTC.